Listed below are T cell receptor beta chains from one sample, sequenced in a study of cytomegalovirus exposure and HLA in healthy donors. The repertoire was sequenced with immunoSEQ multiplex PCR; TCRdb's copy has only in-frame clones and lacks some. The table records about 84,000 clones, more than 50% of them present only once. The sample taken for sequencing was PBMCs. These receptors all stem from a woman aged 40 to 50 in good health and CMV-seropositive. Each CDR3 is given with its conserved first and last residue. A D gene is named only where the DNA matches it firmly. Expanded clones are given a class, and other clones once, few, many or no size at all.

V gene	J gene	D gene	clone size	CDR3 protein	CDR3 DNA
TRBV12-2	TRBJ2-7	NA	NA	CASRLAGTGNDYEQYF	TGTGCAAGTCGCTTAGCGGGGACAGGGAACGACTACGAGCAGTACTTT
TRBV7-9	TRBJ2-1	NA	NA	CASSYTARAGAVNEQFF	TGTGCCAGCAGTTACACCGCACGAGCGGGTGCCGTCAATGAGCAGTTCTTC
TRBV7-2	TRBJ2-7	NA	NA	CASSPDFVVSYEQYF	TGTGCCAGCAGCCCAGATTTCGTCGTCTCCTACGAGCAGTACTTC
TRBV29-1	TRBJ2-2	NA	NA	CSVEGKGTGELFF	TGCAGCGTTGAAGGAAAGGGGACCGGGGAGCTGTTTTTT
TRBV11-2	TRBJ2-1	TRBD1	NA	CASSEGTGSYNEQFF	TGTGCCAGCAGCGAAGGGACAGGCTCCTACAATGAGCAGTTCTTC
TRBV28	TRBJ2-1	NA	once	CASNRLEAEQFF	TGTGCCAGCAACCGACTAGAGGCTGAGCAGTTCTTC
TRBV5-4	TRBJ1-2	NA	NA	CASKSPQGPLYGYTF	TGTGCCAGCAAGTCACCGCAGGGTCCGCTCTATGGCTACACCTTC
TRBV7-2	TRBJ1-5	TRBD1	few	CASSWKTGGDYSNQPQHF	TGTGCCAGCAGCTGGAAGACAGGGGGAGACTATAGCAATCAGCCCCAGCATTTT
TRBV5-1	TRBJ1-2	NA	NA	CASSLGHREGGYTF	TGCGCCAGCAGCTTGGGGCACAGGGAAGGTGGCTACACCTTC
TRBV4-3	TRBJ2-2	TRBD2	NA	CASSQVAGGNTGELFF	TGCGCCAGCAGCCAAGTAGCGGGAGGGAACACCGGGGAGCTGTTTTTT
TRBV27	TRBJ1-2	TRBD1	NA	CASSSWTGTMGGYTF	TGTGCCAGCAGTTCTTGGACAGGGACCATGGGGGGCTACACCTTC
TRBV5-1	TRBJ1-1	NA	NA	CASRAGGDGARGNTEAFF	TGCGCCAGCCGAGCCGGAGGGGATGGCGCGAGGGGAAACACTGAAGCTTTCTTT
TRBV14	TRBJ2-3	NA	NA	CASSQDGLMDTQYF	TGTGCCAGCAGCCAAGACGGACTCATGGATACGCAGTATTTT
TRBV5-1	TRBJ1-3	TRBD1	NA	CASSMGQVAGNTIYF	TGCGCCAGCAGCATGGGACAGGTGGCTGGAAACACCATATATTTT
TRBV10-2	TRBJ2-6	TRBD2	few	CASVGEGASGANVLTF	TGCGCCAGCGTGGGGGAGGGAGCCTCTGGGGCCAACGTCCTGACTTTC
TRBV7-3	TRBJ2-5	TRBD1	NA	CASSPTGETQYF	TGTGCCAGCAGCCCGACAGGGGAGACCCAGTACTTC
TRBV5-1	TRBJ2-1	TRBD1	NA	CASSTRQGVSEQFF	TGCGCCAGCAGCACACGACAGGGGGTATCTGAGCAGTTCTTC
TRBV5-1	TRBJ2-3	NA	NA	CASSLSALSTDTQYF	TGCGCCAGCAGCTTGTCCGCGTTATCCACAGATACGCAGTATTTT
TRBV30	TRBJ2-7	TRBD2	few	CAWTPPSGSRHEQYF	TGTGCCTGGACCCCCCCCAGCGGGAGTCGCCACGAGCAGTACTTC
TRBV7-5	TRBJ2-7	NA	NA	CARSQPGRDEQYF	TGTGCCAGAAGCCAACCTGGGAGGGACGAGCAGTACTTC
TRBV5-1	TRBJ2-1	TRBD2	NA	CASSVTEGLAGDEQFF	TGCGCCAGCAGCGTAACTGAGGGACTAGCGGGAGATGAGCAGTTCTTC
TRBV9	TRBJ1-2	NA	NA	CASSAPSVYGYTF	TGTGCCAGCAGCGCCCCTTCAGTCTATGGCTACACCTTC
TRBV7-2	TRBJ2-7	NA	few	CASSKDYTTYEQYF	TGTGCCAGCAGCAAGGACTATACCACCTACGAGCAGTACTTC
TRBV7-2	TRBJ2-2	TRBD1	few	CASRGQGTTGELFF	TGTGCCTCCCGGGGACAGGGGACGACCGGGGAGCTGTTTTTT
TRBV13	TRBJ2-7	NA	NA	CASSLQQGYEQYF	TGTGCCAGCAGCCTGCAACAGGGATACGAGCAGTACTTC